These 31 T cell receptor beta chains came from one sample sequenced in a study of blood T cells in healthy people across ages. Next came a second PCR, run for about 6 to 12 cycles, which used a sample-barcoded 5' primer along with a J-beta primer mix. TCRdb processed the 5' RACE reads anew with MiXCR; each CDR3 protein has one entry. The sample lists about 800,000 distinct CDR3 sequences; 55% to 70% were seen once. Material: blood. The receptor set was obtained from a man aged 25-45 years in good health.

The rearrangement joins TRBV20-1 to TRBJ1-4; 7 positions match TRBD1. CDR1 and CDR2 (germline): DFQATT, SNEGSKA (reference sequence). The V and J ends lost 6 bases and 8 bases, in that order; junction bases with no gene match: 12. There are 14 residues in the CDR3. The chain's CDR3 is CSAQPTGNEEKLFF. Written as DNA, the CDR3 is TGCAGTGCCCAACCGACAGGGAATGAGGAAAAACTGTTTTTT.

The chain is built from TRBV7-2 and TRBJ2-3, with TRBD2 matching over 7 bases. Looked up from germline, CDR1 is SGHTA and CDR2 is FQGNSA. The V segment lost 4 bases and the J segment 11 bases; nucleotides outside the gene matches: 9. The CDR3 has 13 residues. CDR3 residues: CASSSPGRALQYF. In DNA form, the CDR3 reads TGTGCCAGCAGCTCACCGGGGAGGGCCTTGCAGTATTTT.

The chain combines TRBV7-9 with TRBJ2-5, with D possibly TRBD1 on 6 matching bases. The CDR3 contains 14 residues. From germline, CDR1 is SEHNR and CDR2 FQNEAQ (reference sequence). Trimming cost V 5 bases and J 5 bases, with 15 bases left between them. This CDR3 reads CASSVQGFWETQYF. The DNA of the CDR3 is TGTGCCAGCAGCGTCCAGGGGTTTTGGGAGACCCAGTACTTC.

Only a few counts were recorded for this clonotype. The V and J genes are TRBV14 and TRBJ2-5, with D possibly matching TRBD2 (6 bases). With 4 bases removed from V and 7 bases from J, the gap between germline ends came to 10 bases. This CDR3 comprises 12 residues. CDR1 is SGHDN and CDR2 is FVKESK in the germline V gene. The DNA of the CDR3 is TGTGCCAGCAGCCTAACCGGGAGGACCCAGTACTTC. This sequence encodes CASSLTGRTQYF.

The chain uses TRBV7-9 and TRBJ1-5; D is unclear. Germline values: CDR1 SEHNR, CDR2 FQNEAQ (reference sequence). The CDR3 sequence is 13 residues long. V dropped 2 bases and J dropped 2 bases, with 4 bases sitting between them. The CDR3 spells CASSLFGNQPQHF. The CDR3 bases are TGTGCCAGCAGCTTATTCGGCAATCAGCCCCAGCATTTT.

CDR3: CASMATANGEQYF. As DNA, the CDR3 is TGTGCCAGCATGGCGACCGCCAATGGGGAGCAGTACTTC. The V call is TRBV25-1, the J call TRBJ2-7; D remains unclear. CDR1 is MGHDK and CDR2 is SYGVNS in the germline V gene. The CDR3 sequence is 13 residues long. With 7 bases removed from V and 7 bases from J, the gap between germline ends came to 17 bases.

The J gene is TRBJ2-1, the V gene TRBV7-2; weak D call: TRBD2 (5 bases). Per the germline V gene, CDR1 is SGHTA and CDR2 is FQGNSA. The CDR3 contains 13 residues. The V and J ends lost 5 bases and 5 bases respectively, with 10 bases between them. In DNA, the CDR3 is TGTGCCAGCAGCGAACAACTAGACAATGAGCAGTTCTTC. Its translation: CASSEQLDNEQFF.

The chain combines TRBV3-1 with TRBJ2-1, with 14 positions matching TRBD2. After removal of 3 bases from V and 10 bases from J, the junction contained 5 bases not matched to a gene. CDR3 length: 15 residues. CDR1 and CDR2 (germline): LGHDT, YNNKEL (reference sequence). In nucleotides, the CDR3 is TGTGCCAGCAGCCAGGGACTAGCGGGAGTAGAAGAGCAGTTCTTC. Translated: CASSQGLAGVEEQFF.

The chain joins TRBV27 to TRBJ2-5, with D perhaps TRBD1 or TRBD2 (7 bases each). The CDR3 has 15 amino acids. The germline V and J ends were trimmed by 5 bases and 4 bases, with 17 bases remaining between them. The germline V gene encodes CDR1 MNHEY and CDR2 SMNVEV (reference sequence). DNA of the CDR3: TGTGCCAGCAGTAACACAGGGGAGGGGGGAGAGACCCAGTACTTC. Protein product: CASSNTGEGGETQYF.

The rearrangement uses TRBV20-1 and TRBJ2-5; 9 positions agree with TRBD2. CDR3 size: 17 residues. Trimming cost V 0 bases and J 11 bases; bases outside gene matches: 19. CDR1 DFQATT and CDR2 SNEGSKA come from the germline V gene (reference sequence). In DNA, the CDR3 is TGCAGTGCTAGAGATCGGCTGGCGGGAGGGCCCGTCAATGAGCAGTACTTC. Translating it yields CSARDRLAGGPVNEQYF.

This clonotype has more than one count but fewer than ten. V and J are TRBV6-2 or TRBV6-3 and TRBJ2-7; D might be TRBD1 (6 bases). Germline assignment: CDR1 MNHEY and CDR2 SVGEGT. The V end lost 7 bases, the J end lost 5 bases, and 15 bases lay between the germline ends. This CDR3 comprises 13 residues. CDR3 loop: CASMRDRRDEQYF. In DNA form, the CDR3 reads TGTGCCAGCATGAGAGACAGGCGTGACGAGCAGTACTTC.

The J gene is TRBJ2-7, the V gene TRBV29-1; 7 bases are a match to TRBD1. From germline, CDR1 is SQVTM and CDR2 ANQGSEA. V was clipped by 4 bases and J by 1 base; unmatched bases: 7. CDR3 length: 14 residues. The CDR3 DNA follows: TGCAGCGTTGTAGGTGGACAGGAATCCTACGAGCAGTACTTC. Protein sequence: CSVVGGQESYEQYF.

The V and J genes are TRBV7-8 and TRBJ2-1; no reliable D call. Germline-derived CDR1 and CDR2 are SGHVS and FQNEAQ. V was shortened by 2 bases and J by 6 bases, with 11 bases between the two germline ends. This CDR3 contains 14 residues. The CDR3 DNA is TGTGCCAGCAGCTTACCCAACCTTGCCAATGAGCAGTTCTTC. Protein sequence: CASSLPNLANEQFF.

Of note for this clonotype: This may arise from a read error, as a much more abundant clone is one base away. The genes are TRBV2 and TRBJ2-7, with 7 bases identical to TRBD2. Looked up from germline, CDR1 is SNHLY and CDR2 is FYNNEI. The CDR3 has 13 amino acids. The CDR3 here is CASKWEGLGERYF. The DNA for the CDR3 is TGTGCCAGCAAGTGGGAGGGCCTCGGGGAGCGGTACTTC.

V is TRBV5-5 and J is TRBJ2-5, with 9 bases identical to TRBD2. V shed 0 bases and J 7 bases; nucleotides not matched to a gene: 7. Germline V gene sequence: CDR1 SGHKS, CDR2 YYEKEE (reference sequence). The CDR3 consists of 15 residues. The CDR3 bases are TGTGCCAGCAGCTTGGCCGCGGGGGGGCCGGTGACCCAGTACTTC. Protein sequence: CASSLAAGGPVTQYF. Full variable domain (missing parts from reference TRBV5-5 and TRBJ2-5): DAGVTQSPTHLIKTRGQQVTLRCSPISGHKSVSWYQQVLGQGPQFIFQYYEKEERGRGNFPDRFSARQFPNYSSELNVNALLLGDSALYLCASSLAAGGPVTQYFGPGTRLLVL.

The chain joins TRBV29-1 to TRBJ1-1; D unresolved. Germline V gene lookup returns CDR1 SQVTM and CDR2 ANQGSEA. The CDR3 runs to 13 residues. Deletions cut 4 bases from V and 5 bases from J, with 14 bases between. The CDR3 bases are TGCAGCGTTGTGGTACCAGGCCGGACTGAAGCTTTCTTT. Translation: CSVVVPGRTEAFF.

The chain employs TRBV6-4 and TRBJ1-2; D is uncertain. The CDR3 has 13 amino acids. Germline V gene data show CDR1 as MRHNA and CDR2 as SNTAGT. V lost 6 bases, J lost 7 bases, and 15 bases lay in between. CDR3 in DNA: TGTGCCAGCAGCCCCGCCCAGGTTGGTGGCTACACCTTC. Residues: CASSPAQVGGYTF.

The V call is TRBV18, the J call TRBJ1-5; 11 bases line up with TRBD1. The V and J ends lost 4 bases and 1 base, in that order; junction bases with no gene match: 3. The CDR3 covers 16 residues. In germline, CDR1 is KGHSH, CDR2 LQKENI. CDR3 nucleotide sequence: TGTGCCAGCTCACTGGGACAGGGGGGCAGCAATCAGCCCCAGCATTTT. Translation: CASSLGQGGSNQPQHF. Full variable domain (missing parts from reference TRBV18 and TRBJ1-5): NAGVMQNPRHLVRRRGQEARLRCSPMKGHSHVYWYRQLPEEGLKFMVYLQKENIIDESGMPKERFSAEFPKEGPSILRIQQVVRGDSAAYFCASSLGQGGSNQPQHFGDGTRLSIL.

CDR3: CASSRRTSGGRDTQYF. CDR3 bases: TGTGCCAGCAGTCGCCGAACTAGCGGGGGCAGAGATACGCAGTATTTT. The V call is TRBV12-3 or TRBV12-4, the J call TRBJ2-3, with TRBD2 matching over 11 bases. V was clipped by 5 bases and J by 5 bases; unmatched bases: 9. The CDR3 contains 16 residues.

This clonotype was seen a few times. DNA of the CDR3: TGCGCCAGCAGCTTGGCTAGCGGGAGCGAGACCCAGTACTTC. This encodes CASSLASGSETQYF. This chain uses TRBV5-1 with TRBJ2-5, with 10 bases lining up with TRBD2. Losses at the gene ends were 0 bases for V and 5 bases for J; bases not matched to a gene: 1. The CDR3 spans 14 residues. CDR1 and CDR2 (germline): SGHRS, YFSETQ.

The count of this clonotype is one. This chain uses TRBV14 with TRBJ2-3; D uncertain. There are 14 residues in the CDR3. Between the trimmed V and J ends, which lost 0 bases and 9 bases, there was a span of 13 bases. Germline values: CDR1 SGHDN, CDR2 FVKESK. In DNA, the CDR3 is TGTGCCAGCAGCCAAGACATTAGTCGTTGGACGCAGTATTTT. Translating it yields CASSQDISRWTQYF.

The CDR3 loop is CASSVLPGYEQYF. The CDR3 nucleotides are TGTGCCAGCAGCGTTCTCCCGGGCTACGAGCAGTACTTC. V gene TRBV7-2 combines with J gene TRBJ2-5; D is unresolved. The end of the DNA fits TRBJ2-7 better, so the J call may be wrong. The V gene's germline CDR1 is SGHTA and CDR2 FQGNSA. The CDR3 length is 13 residues.

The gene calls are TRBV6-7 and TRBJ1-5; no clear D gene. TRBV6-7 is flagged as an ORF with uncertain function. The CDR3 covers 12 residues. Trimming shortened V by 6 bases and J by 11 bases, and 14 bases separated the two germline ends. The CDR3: CASRAGPCTQHF. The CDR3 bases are TGTGCCAGCAGGGCCGGGCCCTGTACCCAGCATTTT.

CDR3 sequence reads: CASSGRFYEQYF. The CDR3 bases are TGTGCCAGCAGCGGCCGATTCTACGAGCAGTACTTC. The rearrangement links TRBV7-9 to TRBJ2-7; D is unresolved. V lost 5 bases and J 3 bases, leaving 8 bases between the germline ends. CDR1 and CDR2 from the germline V gene are SEHNR and FQNEAQ (reference sequence). The CDR3 has 12 amino acids.

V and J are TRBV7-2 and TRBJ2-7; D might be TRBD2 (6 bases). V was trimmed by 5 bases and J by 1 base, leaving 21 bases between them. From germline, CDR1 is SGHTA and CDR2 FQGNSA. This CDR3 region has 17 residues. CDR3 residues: CASSQRLGGVDSYEQYF. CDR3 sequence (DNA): TGTGCCAGCAGCCAACGACTGGGCGGGGTAGATTCCTACGAGCAGTACTTC.

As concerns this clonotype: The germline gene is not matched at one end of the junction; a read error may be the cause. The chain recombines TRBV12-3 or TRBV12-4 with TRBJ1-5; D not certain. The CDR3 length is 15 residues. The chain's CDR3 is CAGSLGSGHNQPQHF. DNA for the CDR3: TGTGCCGGCAGTTTAGGATCTGGGCACAATCAGCCCCAGCATTTT.

The chain's CDR3 is CASRTQRDQPQHF. In nucleotides, the CDR3 is TGTGCCAGCAGAACACAGAGGGATCAGCCCCAGCATTTT. The chain uses TRBV27 and TRBJ1-5, with no clear D. Germline CDR1 reads MNHEY; CDR2 reads SMNVEV (reference sequence). V was shortened by 6 bases and J by 5 bases, with 11 bases between the two germline ends. The CDR3 has 13 residues.

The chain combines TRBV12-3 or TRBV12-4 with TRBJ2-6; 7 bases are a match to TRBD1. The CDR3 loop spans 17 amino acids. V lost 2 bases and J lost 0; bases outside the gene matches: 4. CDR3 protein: CASSLFRTGSGANVLTF. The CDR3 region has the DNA TGTGCCAGCAGTTTATTTAGGACAGGCTCTGGGGCCAACGTCCTGACTTTC.

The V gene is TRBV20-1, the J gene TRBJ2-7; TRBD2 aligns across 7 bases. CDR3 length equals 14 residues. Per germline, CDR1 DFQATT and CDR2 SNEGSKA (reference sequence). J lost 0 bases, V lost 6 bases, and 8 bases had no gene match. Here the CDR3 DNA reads TGCAGTGCCCCGGACGGGAGGAACTCCTACGAGCAGTACTTC. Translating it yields CSAPDGRNSYEQYF.

CDR3 protein: CAVLAGKETQYF. In nucleotides, the CDR3 is TGTGCCGTACTAGCGGGGAAGGAGACCCAGTACTTC. The genes are TRBV27 and TRBJ2-5; 10 bases line up with TRBD2. Per germline, CDR1 MNHEY and CDR2 SMNVEV (reference sequence). The CDR3 contains 12 residues. After removal of 11 bases from V and 5 bases from J, the junction contained 5 bases not matched to a gene.

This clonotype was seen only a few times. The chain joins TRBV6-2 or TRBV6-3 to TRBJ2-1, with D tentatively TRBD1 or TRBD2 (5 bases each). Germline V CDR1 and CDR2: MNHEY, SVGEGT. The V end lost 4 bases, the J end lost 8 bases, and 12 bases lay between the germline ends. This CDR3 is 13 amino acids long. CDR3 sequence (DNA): TGTGCCAGCAGTTGGGCCGGGGCCCATGAGCAGTTCTTC. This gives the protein CASSWAGAHEQFF.